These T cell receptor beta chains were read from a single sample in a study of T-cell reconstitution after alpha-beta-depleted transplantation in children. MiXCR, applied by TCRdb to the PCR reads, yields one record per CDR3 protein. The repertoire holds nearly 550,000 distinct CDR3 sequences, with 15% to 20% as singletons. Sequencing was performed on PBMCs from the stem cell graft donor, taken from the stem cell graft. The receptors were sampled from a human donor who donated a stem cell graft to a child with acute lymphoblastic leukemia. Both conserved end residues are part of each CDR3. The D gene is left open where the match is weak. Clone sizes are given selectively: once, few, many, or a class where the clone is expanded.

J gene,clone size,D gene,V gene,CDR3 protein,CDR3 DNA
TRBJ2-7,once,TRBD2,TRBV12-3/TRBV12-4,CASRPGGEGYYEQYF,TGTGCCAGCAGGCCGGGCGGGGAGGGGTACTACGAGCAGTACTTC
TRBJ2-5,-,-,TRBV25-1,CASSELTEETQYF,TGTGCCAGCAGTGAATTAACTGAAGAGACCCAGTACTTC
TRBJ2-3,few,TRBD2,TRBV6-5,CASSYIAGGPVHQDTQYF,TGTGCCAGCAGTTATATAGCGGGAGGGCCGGTGCATCAAGATACGCAGTATTTT
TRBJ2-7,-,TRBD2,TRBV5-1,CASRSGTSNNEQYF,TGCGCCAGCAGATCCGGGACTAGCAACAACGAGCAGTACTTC
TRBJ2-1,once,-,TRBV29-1,CSVQPRRRGNEQFF,TGCAGCGTCCAACCAAGACGTAGAGGTAATGAGCAGTTCTTC
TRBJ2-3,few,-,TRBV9,CASSVEAATSTDTQYF,TGTGCCAGCAGCGTAGAAGCGGCCACTAGCACAGATACGCAGTATTTT
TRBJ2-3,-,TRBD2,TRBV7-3,CASRSAGATTHTQYF,TGTGCCAGCAGGTCAGCGGGAGCGACTACCCATACGCAGTATTTT
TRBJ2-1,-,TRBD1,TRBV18,CASSIDRGRGNNEQFF,TGTGCCAGCTCAATAGACAGGGGGCGAGGGAACAATGAGCAGTTCTTC
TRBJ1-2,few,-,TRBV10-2,CASSEWAPPKANYGYTF,TGCGCCAGCAGTGAGTGGGCACCTCCTAAAGCTAACTATGGCTACACCTTC
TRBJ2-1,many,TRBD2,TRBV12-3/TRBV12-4,CASSFGTSNEQFF,TGTGCCAGCAGTTTTGGGACTAGCAATGAGCAGTTCTTC
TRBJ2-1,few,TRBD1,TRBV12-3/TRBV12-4,CASSPTGREQFF,TGTGCCAGCAGCCCGACAGGGCGTGAGCAGTTCTTC
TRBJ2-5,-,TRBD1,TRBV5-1,CASSWQGQQETQYF,TGCGCCAGCAGCTGGCAGGGACAGCAAGAGACCCAGTACTTC
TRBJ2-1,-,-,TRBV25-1,CASSEYGGVSNEQFF,TGTGCCAGCAGTGAATACGGGGGAGTCTCGAATGAGCAGTTCTTC
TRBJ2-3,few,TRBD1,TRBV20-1,CSAGAGQGPSTDTQYF,TGCAGTGCTGGCGCCGGACAGGGCCCTAGCACAGATACGCAGTATTTT
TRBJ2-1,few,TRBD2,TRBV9,CASSVALAGASHEQFF,TGTGCCAGCAGCGTAGCGCTAGCGGGAGCCTCCCATGAGCAGTTCTTC
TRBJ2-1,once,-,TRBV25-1,CASSELRRYNEQFF,TGTGCCAGCAGTGAATTAAGGCGGTACAATGAGCAGTTCTTC
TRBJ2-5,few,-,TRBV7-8,CASSLLAGKETQYF,TGTGCCAGCAGCTTATTGGCAGGGAAAGAGACCCAGTACTTC
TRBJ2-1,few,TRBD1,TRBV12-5,CASGLGQGAINEQFF,TGTGCTAGTGGTTTGGGACAGGGGGCGATCAATGAGCAGTTCTTC
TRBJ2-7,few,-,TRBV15,CATSTTKPGLSSSYEQYF,TGTGCCACCAGCACAACTAAGCCAGGGCTTTCGAGCTCCTACGAGCAGTACTTC
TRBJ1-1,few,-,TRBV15,CATSTRRMTNTEAFF,TGTGCCACCAGCACCCGGCGAATGACAAACACTGAAGCTTTCTTT
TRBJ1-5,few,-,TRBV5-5,CASSGLGDQPQHF,TGTGCCAGCAGCGGCCTGGGGGATCAGCCCCAGCATTTT
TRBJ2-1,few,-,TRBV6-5,CASSYSRVGNEQFF,TGTGCCAGCAGTTACTCGAGAGTCGGCAATGAGCAGTTCTTC
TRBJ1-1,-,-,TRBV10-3,CAIKTPRVTEAFF,TGTGCCATCAAGACCCCCAGGGTCACTGAAGCTTTCTTT
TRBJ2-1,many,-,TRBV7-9,CASSSYIEQFF,TGTGCCAGCAGCTCATACATAGAGCAGTTCTTC
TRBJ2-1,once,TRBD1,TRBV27,CASRTGQGASSYNEQFF,TGTGCCAGCAGGACGGGACAGGGAGCAAGCTCCTACAATGAGCAGTTCTTC
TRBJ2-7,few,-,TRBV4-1,CASSQVVLPSSYEQYF,TGCGCCAGCAGCCAAGTGGTGCTACCGTCCTCCTACGAGCAGTACTTC
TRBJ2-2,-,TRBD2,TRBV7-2,CASSLLGGSGELFF,TGTGCCAGCAGCTTATTGGGGGGGTCCGGGGAGCTGTTTTTT
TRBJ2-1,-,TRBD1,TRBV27,CASSSNRGPYNEQFF,TGTGCCAGCAGTTCTAACAGGGGACCCTACAATGAGCAGTTCTTC
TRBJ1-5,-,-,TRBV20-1,CSARARTINQPQHF,TGCAGTGCTAGGGCCAGGACCATTAATCAGCCCCAGCATTTT
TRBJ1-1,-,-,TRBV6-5,CASSLSGLEAFF,TGTGCCAGCAGTTTATCAGGGCTTGAAGCTTTCTTT
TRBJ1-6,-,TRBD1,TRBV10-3,CAISESGTANSPLHF,TGTGCCATCAGTGAGTCCGGGACAGCAAATTCACCCCTCCACTTT
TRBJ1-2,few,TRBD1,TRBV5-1,CASNPNGQGAYGYTF,TGCGCCAGCAATCCCAATGGGCAGGGGGCGTATGGCTACACCTTC
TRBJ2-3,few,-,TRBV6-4,CASSAGDGTDTQYF,TGTGCCAGCAGTGCCGGGGATGGCACAGATACGCAGTATTTT
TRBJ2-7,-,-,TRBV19,CATNPTGISYEQYF,TGTGCCACCAACCCGACGGGCATCTCCTACGAGCAGTACTTC
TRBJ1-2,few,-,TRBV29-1,CSVEGAYGYTF,TGCAGCGTTGAAGGGGCCTATGGCTACACCTTC
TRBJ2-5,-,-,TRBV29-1,CSVDLLGGETQYF,TGCAGCGTTGATTTATTGGGGGGAGAGACCCAGTACTTC
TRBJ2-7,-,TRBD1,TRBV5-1,CASSFDRVSYEQYF,TGCGCCAGCAGCTTTGACAGGGTCTCCTACGAGCAGTACTTC
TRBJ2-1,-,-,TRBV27,CASSTLANYNEQFF,TGTGCCAGCAGTACTCTCGCCAACTACAATGAGCAGTTCTTC
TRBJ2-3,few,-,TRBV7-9,CASSPRDGRTDTQYF,TGTGCCAGCAGCCCCCGGGACGGACGCACAGATACGCAGTATTTT
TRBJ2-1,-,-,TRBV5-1,CASTQSVEDRNEQFF,TGCGCCAGCACTCAGTCGGTAGAGGACAGAAATGAGCAGTTCTTC
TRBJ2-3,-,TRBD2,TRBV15,CATKYREADTQYF,TGTGCCACCAAGTATCGGGAGGCCGATACGCAGTATTTT
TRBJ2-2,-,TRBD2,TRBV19,CASSSTSGRSVTGELFF,TGTGCCAGTAGCTCGACTAGCGGGAGATCTGTCACCGGGGAGCTGTTTTTT
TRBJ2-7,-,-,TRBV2,CASRLDGKSYEQYF,TGTGCCAGCAGGCTCGACGGGAAAAGTTACGAGCAGTACTTC
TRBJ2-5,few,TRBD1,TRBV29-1,CSVSRQGLETQYF,TGCAGCGTTTCCCGACAGGGTTTAGAGACCCAGTACTTC
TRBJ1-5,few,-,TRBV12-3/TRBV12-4,CASRTGNQPQHF,TGTGCCAGCAGAACGGGCAATCAGCCCCAGCATTTT
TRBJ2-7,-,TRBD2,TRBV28,CASSSPLGLAGSSYEQYF,TGTGCCAGCAGTTCCCCACTAGGACTAGCGGGAAGCTCCTACGAGCAGTACTTC
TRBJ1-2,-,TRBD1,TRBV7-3,CASSSGTGPLANYGYTF,TGTGCCAGCAGCTCTGGGACAGGACCTCTAGCTAACTATGGCTACACCTTC
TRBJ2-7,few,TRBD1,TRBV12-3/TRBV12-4,CASSPRQGNEQYF,TGTGCCAGCAGTCCCCGACAGGGTAACGAGCAGTACTTC
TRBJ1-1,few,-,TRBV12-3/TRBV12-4,CASSLKGFGTEAFF,TGTGCCAGCAGTTTAAAAGGGTTTGGCACTGAAGCTTTCTTT
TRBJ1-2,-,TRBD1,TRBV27,CASSAGTAIYGYTF,TGTGCCAGCAGTGCGGGGACAGCGATCTATGGCTACACCTTC
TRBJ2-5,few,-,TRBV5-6,CASSTGPLEETQYF,TGTGCCAGCAGCACGGGACCACTGGAGGAGACCCAGTACTTC
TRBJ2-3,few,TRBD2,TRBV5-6,CASSSPLTNGRAGDTQYF,TGTGCCAGCAGCTCGCCCCTGACTAACGGGAGGGCCGGAGATACGCAGTATTTT
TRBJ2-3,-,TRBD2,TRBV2,CASNPFFTSGTTDTQYF,TGTGCCAGCAACCCCTTTTTTACTAGCGGGACCACAGATACGCAGTATTTT
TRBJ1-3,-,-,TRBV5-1,CASSMTAGGNTIYF,TGCGCCAGCAGTATGACAGCCGGAGGAAACACCATATATTTT
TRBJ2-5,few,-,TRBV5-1,CASSPGPAEGTQYF,TGCGCCAGCAGCCCGGGACCCGCCGAGGGGACCCAGTACTTC
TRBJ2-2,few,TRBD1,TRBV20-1,CSARRDRATGELFF,TGCAGTGCCCGGAGGGACAGGGCCACCGGGGAGCTGTTTTTT
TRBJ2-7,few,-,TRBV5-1,CASSLLGGDEQYF,TGTGCCAGCAGCCTGTTGGGGGGCGACGAGCAGTACTTC
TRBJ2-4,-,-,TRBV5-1,CASSLEWGTAANIQYF,TGCGCCAGCAGCTTGGAGTGGGGGACCGCGGCGAACATTCAGTACTTC
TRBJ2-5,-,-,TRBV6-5,CASSYPNAELAGETQYF,TGTGCCAGCAGTTACCCAAACGCGGAGCTGGCAGGGGAGACCCAGTACTTC